These T cell receptor beta chains were read from a single sample in a study of shared clonotypes between healthy human individuals. Data came from immunoSEQ multiplex PCR; TCRdb stores just in-frame clones and leaves some out. Counted here are roughly 1,800,000 clones, roughly 95% occurring once; the ten biggest clones make up less than 1.5%. Source material: naive CD8+ T cells sorted from blood. The source is a man aged 18-30 years in good health. Each CDR3 is given with its conserved first and last residue. The D gene is left open where the match is weak. Rows may omit the clone size; those that give it use once, few, many or a size class.

V	J	D	size	CDR3	DNA
TRBV15	TRBJ2-7	TRBD1	NA	CATSRDFDRGLSYEQYF	TGTGCCACCAGCAGAGATTTTGACAGGGGACTTTCCTACGAGCAGTACTTC
TRBV27	TRBJ2-1	NA	once	CASSFSGGYNEQFF	TGTGCCAGCAGTTTTTCTGGGGGATACAATGAGCAGTTCTTC
TRBV7-9	TRBJ2-1	TRBD2	once	CATYSAGEYNEQFF	TGTGCCACCTACAGTGCGGGGGAATACAATGAGCAGTTCTTC
TRBV9	TRBJ2-1	NA	NA	CASSVAGRGSNEQFF	TGTGCCAGCAGCGTAGCAGGAAGAGGGTCCAATGAGCAGTTCTTC
TRBV6-5	TRBJ2-5	TRBD2	NA	CASSYDGRAGETQYF	TGTGCCAGCAGTTACGACGGGAGGGCCGGTGAGACCCAGTACTTC
TRBV7-9	TRBJ2-3	NA	NA	CASSLSVEDTQYF	TGTGCCAGCAGCTTAAGTGTCGAAGATACGCAGTATTTT
TRBV4-3	TRBJ1-2	TRBD1	NA	CASSPTGGDYGYTF	TGCGCCAGCAGCCCGACAGGGGGCGACTATGGCTACACCTTC
TRBV9	TRBJ1-1	NA	NA	CASSPVGNTEAFF	TGTGCCAGCAGCCCAGTAGGCAACACTGAAGCTTTCTTT
TRBV5-5	TRBJ2-7	NA	NA	CASSLEASEQYF	TGTGCCAGCAGCTTGGAGGCGTCCGAGCAGTACTTC
TRBV11-2	TRBJ1-2	NA	NA	CASSFGDASFYGYTF	TGTGCCAGCAGCTTTGGGGACGCAAGCTTCTATGGCTACACCTTC
TRBV27	TRBJ1-6	NA	NA	CASSSAGVFSPLHF	TGTGCCAGCAGTTCCGCAGGGGTCTTCTCACCCCTCCACTTT
TRBV5-5	TRBJ2-5	NA	NA	CASSLGLGGDVRETQYF	TGTGCCAGCAGCTTGGGTCTTGGAGGGGACGTGCGGGAGACCCAGTACTTC
TRBV27	TRBJ2-7	TRBD1	NA	CASSLGTGVYEQYF	TGTGCCAGCAGTTTGGGGACAGGGGTATACGAGCAGTACTTC
TRBV7-9	TRBJ2-7	TRBD2	NA	CASSSQGLAGADLEQYF	TGTGCCAGCAGCTCACAAGGACTAGCGGGAGCAGATTTGGAGCAGTACTTC
TRBV7-9	TRBJ2-3	NA	NA	CASSLPQSGQVADTQYF	TGTGCCAGCAGCTTGCCTCAGTCAGGGCAGGTGGCCGATACGCAGTATTTT
TRBV2	TRBJ2-7	TRBD1	NA	CASSFGTGYEQYF	TGTGCCAGCAGCTTCGGGACAGGGTACGAGCAGTACTTC
TRBV4-3	TRBJ2-1	TRBD2	NA	CASSQALGASGSNEQFF	TGCGCCAGCAGCCAAGCCCTTGGGGCTAGCGGGAGCAATGAGCAGTTCTTC
TRBV5-6	TRBJ2-5	TRBD1	NA	CASSLQGNVREGETQYF	TGTGCCAGCAGCTTACAGGGGAATGTACGAGAGGGAGAGACCCAGTACTTC
TRBV16	TRBJ1-5	NA	NA	CASSPGQFNQPQHF	TGTGCCAGCAGCCCCGGACAGTTCAATCAGCCCCAGCATTTT
TRBV6-1	TRBJ2-1	TRBD1	NA	CASSDTGGFYYNEQFF	TGTGCCAGCAGTGATACAGGGGGCTTCTACTACAATGAGCAGTTCTTC
TRBV19	TRBJ1-6	NA	few	CASSALQYSPLHF	TGTGCCAGTAGTGCGCTTCAATATTCACCCCTCCACTTT
TRBV30	TRBJ1-5	NA	NA	CAWSAGDQPQHF	TGTGCCTGGAGTGCCGGCGATCAGCCCCAGCATTTT
TRBV30	TRBJ2-1	TRBD2	NA	CAWSLGAGNNEQFF	TGTGCCTGGAGTTTGGGAGCGGGAAACAATGAGCAGTTCTTC
TRBV6-6	TRBJ1-5	NA	NA	CASSWTVASGPQHF	TGTGCCAGCAGTTGGACAGTAGCTTCGGGGCCCCAGCATTTT
TRBV7-9	TRBJ2-2	NA	NA	CASSLAGGEAGELFF	TGTGCCAGCAGCTTAGCCGGGGGCGAAGCCGGGGAGCTGTTTTTT
TRBV25-1	TRBJ1-4	TRBD1	NA	CASNEQGANEKLFF	TGTGCCAGCAATGAACAGGGGGCTAATGAAAAACTGTTTTTT
TRBV10-2	TRBJ2-7	TRBD2	NA	CASNDGGTSYEQYF	TGCGCCAGCAATGACGGGGGGACCTCCTACGAGCAGTACTTC
TRBV6-1	TRBJ1-6	NA	NA	CASSEATRGPSLHF	TGTGCCAGCAGTGAAGCGACTCGGGGCCCGTCCCTCCACTTT
TRBV13	TRBJ2-7	NA	NA	CASSLRRPYSSYEQYF	TGTGCCAGCAGCTTACGTAGACCGTATAGCTCCTACGAGCAGTACTTC
TRBV28	TRBJ2-7	TRBD1	NA	CASSLGTGPYEQYF	TGTGCCAGCAGTTTGGGGACAGGCCCCTACGAGCAGTACTTC
TRBV9	TRBJ2-1	NA	once	CASSVGAAGEQFF	TGTGCCAGCAGCGTAGGAGCGGCTGGTGAGCAGTTCTTC
TRBV7-9	TRBJ2-7	NA	NA	CASSPTGFDEQYF	TGTGCCAGCAGCCCTACAGGGTTCGACGAGCAGTACTTC
TRBV15	TRBJ2-7	NA	NA	CATSREPEGLEQYF	TGTGCCACCAGCAGAGAGCCCGAGGGCCTGGAGCAGTACTTC
TRBV5-4	TRBJ2-7	NA	NA	CASSRDSPYEQYF	TGTGCCAGCAGCCGTGACAGCCCCTACGAGCAGTACTTC
TRBV27	TRBJ2-3	NA	once	CASSLSEGDMTDTQYF	TGTGCCAGCAGTTTATCGGAGGGAGATATGACAGATACGCAGTATTTT
TRBV4-3	TRBJ2-1	TRBD1	NA	CASSTSPEWDRAYNEQFF	TGCGCCAGCAGCACAAGCCCCGAGTGGGACAGGGCCTACAATGAGCAGTTCTTC
TRBV6-1	TRBJ2-1	NA	NA	CASSDSGTYNEQFF	TGTGCCAGCAGTGACTCTGGGACCTACAATGAGCAGTTCTTC
TRBV27	TRBJ1-5	NA	once	CASRADPGHQGQPQHF	TGTGCCAGCAGAGCCGACCCGGGACATCAAGGTCAGCCCCAGCATTTT
TRBV4-1	TRBJ1-1	NA	NA	CASSHQDSHTEAFF	TGCGCCAGCAGCCACCAGGACAGCCACACTGAAGCTTTCTTT
TRBV6-1	TRBJ2-3	NA	NA	CASSEERGRGRDTQYF	TGTGCCAGCAGTGAAGAAAGGGGACGAGGTAGAGATACGCAGTATTTT
TRBV6-1	TRBJ2-1	NA	NA	CASASHADLKEQFF	TGTGCCAGCGCATCCCACGCCGACCTTAAAGAGCAGTTCTTC
TRBV4-1	TRBJ2-7	NA	NA	CASSLTPLVHEQYF	TGCGCCAGCAGCCTTACCCCACTAGTTCACGAGCAGTACTTC
TRBV10-3	TRBJ1-6	NA	NA	CAIGLEGSPLHF	TGTGCCATCGGACTGGAGGGATCACCCCTCCACTTT
TRBV6-6	TRBJ2-7	TRBD1	NA	CASSRQGSSYEQYF	TGTGCCAGCAGTCGACAGGGGAGCTCCTACGAGCAGTACTTC
TRBV28	TRBJ1-4	TRBD1	NA	CASSLDREDEKLFF	TGTGCCAGCAGCCTCGACAGGGAAGACGAAAAACTGTTTTTT
TRBV30	TRBJ2-1	NA	NA	CAWSGVSYNEQFF	TGTGCCTGGAGCGGGGTTTCCTACAATGAGCAGTTCTTC
TRBV6-1	TRBJ2-7	TRBD1	NA	CASTGTGLYEQYF	TGTGCCAGCACTGGGACAGGGCTCTACGAGCAGTACTTC
TRBV6-6	TRBJ2-1	TRBD1	NA	CASSSSVTGVNEQFF	TGTGCCAGCAGTAGCTCCGTGACAGGGGTCAATGAGCAGTTCTTC
TRBV4-1	TRBJ1-1	NA	NA	CASSQDRDTEAFF	TGCGCCAGCAGCCAAGATCGTGACACTGAAGCTTTCTTT
TRBV7-8	TRBJ1-1	TRBD1	NA	CASSPPRTGGTEAFF	TGTGCCAGCAGCCCTCCCCGGACAGGGGGCACTGAAGCTTTCTTT
TRBV13	TRBJ2-1	NA	NA	CASSHGPSPGNEQFF	TGTGCCAGCAGCCACGGGCCCTCCCCTGGCAATGAGCAGTTCTTC
TRBV7-9	TRBJ2-2	NA	NA	CASSLLGSGRTGELFF	TGTGCCAGCAGCTTACTAGGAAGCGGGCGTACCGGGGAGCTGTTTTTT
TRBV9	TRBJ1-2	NA	NA	CASNIAGDGYTF	TGTGCCAGCAACATCGCCGGCGATGGCTACACCTTC
TRBV7-9	TRBJ2-7	TRBD1	NA	CASSSSAGQGFGEQYF	TGTGCCAGCAGCTCCTCCGCGGGACAGGGGTTCGGAGAGCAGTACTTC